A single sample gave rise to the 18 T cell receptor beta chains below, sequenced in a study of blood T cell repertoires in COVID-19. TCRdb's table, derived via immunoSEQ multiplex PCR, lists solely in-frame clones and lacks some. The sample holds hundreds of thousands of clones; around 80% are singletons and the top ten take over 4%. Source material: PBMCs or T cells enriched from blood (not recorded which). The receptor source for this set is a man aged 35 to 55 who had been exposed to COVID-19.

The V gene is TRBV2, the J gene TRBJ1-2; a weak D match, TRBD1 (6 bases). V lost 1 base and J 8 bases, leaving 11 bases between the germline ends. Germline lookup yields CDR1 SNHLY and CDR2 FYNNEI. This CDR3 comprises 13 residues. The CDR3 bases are TGTGCCAGCAGTGAAGTTGGGGGCTCCGGCTACACCTTC. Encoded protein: CASSEVGGSGYTF.

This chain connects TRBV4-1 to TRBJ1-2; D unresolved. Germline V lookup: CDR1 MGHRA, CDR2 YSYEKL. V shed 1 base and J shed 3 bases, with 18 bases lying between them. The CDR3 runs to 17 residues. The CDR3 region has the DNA TGCGCCAGCAGCCAAGTGTCCGTCTGGGAGTTCGACTATGGCTACACCTTC. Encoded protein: CASSQVSVWEFDYGYTF.

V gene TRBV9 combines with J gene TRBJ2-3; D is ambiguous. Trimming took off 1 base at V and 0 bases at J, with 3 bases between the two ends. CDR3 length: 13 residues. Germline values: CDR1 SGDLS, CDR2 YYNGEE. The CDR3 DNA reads TGTGCCAGCAGCGTAACTAGCACAGATACGCAGTATTTT. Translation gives CASSVTSTDTQYF.

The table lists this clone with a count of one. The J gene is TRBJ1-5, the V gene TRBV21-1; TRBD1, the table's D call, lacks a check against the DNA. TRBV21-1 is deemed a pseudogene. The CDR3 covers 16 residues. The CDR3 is CASSKGGQGCDQPQHF. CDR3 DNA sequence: TGTGCCAGCAGCAAAGGAGGACAGGGGTGTGATCAGCCCCAGCATTTT.

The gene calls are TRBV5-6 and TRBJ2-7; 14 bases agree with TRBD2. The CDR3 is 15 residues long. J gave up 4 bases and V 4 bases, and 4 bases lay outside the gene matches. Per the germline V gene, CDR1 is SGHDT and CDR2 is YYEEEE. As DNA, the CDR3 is TGTGCCAGCAGCCCGGGACTAGCGGGAGCTTACGAGCAGTACTTC. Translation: CASSPGLAGAYEQYF.

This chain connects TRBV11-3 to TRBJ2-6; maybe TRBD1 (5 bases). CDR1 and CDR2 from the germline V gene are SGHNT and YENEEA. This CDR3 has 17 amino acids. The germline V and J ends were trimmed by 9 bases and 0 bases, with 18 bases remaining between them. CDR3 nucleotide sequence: TGTGCCAGTACACCCGGGCAGGGTGTCTCTGGGGCCAACGTCCTGACTTTC. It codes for CASTPGQGVSGANVLTF.

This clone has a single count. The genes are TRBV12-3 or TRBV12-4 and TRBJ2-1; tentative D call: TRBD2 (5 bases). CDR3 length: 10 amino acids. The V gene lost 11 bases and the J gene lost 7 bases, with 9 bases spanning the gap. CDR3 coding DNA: TGTGCCGCGGGCGGGAATGAGCAGTTCTTC. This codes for CAAGGNEQFF.

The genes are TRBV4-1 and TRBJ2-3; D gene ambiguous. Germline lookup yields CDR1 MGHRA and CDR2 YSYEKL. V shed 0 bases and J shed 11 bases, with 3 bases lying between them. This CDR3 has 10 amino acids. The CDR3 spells CASSQDQQYF. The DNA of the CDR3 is TGCGCCAGCAGCCAAGATCAGCAGTATTTT.

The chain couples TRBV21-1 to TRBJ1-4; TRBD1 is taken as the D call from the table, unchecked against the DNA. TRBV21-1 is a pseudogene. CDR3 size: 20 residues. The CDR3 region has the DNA TGTGCCAGCAGCAAAACGGAGGCGACAGGTTTGTTCGCAACTAATGAAAAACTGTTTTTT. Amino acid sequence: CASSKTEATGLFATNEKLFF.

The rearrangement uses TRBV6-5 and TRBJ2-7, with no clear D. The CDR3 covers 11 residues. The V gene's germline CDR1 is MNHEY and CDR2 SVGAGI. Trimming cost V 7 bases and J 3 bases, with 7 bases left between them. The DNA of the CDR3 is TGTGCCAGCAATTCTGTCTACGAGCAGTACTTC. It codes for CASNSVYEQYF.

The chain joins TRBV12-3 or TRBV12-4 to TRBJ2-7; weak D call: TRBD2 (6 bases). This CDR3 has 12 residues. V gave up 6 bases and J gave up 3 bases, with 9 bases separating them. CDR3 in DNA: TGTGCCAGCAGGCGGGGCCTCTACGAGCAGTACTTC. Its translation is CASRRGLYEQYF.

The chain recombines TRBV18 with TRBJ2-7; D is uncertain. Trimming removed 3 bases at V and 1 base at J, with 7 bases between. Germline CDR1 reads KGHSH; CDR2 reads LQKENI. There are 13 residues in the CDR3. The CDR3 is CASSPAVSYEQYF. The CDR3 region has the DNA TGTGCCAGCTCACCGGCCGTGTCCTACGAGCAGTACTTC.

The CDR3 loop reads CASSPAGDETQYF. CDR3 nucleotide sequence: TGCGCCAGCAGCCCGGCGGGGGATGAGACCCAGTACTTC. J is TRBJ2-5 and V is TRBV4-1; 7 nucleotides line up with TRBD2. CDR1 is MGHRA and CDR2 is YSYEKL in the germline V gene. Unmatched junction bases numbered 4, after V lost 4 bases and J lost 5 bases. CDR3 length: 13 residues.

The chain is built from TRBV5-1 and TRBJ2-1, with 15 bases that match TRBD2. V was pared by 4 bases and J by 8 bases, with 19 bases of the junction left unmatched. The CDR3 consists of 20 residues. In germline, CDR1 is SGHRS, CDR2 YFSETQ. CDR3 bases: TGCGCCAGCAGCCCCACCGGACTAGCGGGAGGGCCCAAATTAAGCCATGAGCAGTTCTTC. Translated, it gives CASSPTGLAGGPKLSHEQFF.

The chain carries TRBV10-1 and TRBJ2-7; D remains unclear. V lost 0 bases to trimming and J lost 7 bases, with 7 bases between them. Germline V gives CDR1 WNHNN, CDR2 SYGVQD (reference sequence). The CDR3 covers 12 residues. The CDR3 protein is CASSESWQEQYF. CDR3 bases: TGCGCCAGCAGTGAGTCGTGGCAGGAGCAGTACTTC.

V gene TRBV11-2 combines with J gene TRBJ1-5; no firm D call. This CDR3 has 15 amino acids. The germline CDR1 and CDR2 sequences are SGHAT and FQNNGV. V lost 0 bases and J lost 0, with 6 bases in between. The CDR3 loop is CASSLDSFSNQPQHF. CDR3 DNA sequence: TGTGCCAGCAGCTTAGATAGTTTTAGCAATCAGCCCCAGCATTTT.

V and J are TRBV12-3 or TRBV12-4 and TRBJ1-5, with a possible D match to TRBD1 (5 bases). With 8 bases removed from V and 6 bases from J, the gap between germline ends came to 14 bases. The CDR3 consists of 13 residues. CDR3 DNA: TGTGCCAGCGCACCGTCCAGGGTTCAGCCCCAGCATTTT. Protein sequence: CASAPSRVQPQHF.

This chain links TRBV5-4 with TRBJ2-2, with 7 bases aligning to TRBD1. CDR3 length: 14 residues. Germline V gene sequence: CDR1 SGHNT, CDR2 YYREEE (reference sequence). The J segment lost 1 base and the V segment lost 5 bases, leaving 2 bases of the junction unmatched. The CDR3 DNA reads TGTGCCAGCAGTCGGACAGGGAACACCGGGGAGCTGTTTTTT. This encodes CASSRTGNTGELFF. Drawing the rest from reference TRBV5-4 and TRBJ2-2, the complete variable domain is ETGVTQSPTHLIKTRGQQVTLRCSSQSGHNTVSWYQQALGQGPQFIFQYYREEENGRGNFPPRFSGLQFPNYSSELNVNALELDDSALYLCASSRTGNTGELFFGEGSRLTVL.